The rows below give T cell receptor beta chains drawn from one sample of a study of cytomegalovirus exposure and HLA in healthy donors. Sequencing was performed with immunoSEQ multiplex PCR; in TCRdb, only in-frame clones are kept and a portion is missing. Of 150,000 to 200,000 clones in the sample, 83% are singletons; the top ten hold about 4%. Input material: PBMCs. The receptors were gathered from a man in his fifties or sixties in good health and CMV-seropositive. CDR3s include the opening cysteine and the closing phenylalanine or tryptophan. The order of the fields is J gene, V gene, D gene, CDR3 DNA, CDR3 protein. A D gene is named only where the DNA matches it firmly.

>TRBJ1-3|TRBV11-2|NA
TGTGCCAGCAGCTTAGAGCAGGGAAACACCATATATTTT
CASSLEQGNTIYF
>TRBJ2-5|TRBV7-9|NA
TGTGCCAGCAGCGCGGGACTGCAAGAGACCCAGTACTTC
CASSAGLQETQYF
>TRBJ2-5|TRBV7-9|TRBD2
TGTGCCAGCAGCTTCACTAGCGGGGGGGCCCTCGAGACCCAGTACTTC
CASSFTSGGALETQYF
>TRBJ1-2|TRBV7-9|NA
TGTGCCAGCAGCTTGGGCAGGGGCCCCTATGGCTACACCTTC
CASSLGRGPYGYTF
>TRBJ2-3|TRBV4-3|NA
TGCGCCAGCAGCCAAGTGAAGGGGAGCACAGATACGCAGTATTTT
CASSQVKGSTDTQYF
>TRBJ2-7|TRBV18|NA
TGTGCCAGCTCACCACCTAACGGTCCTAACCCCTACGAGCAGTACTTC
CASSPPNGPNPYEQYF
>TRBJ2-7|TRBV28|NA
TGTGCCACGGTCTCGGCAGCGACCACCTACGAGCAGTACTTC
CATVSAATTYEQYF
>TRBJ1-5|TRBV5-1|NA
TGCGCCAGCAGCTTGGGCGGGGTCGATCAGCCCCAGCATTTT
CASSLGGVDQPQHF
>TRBJ2-5|TRBV21-1|NA
TGTGCCAGCAGCAAAGCCCCTAGCGGCCAAGAGACCCAGTACTTC
CASSKAPSGQETQYF
>TRBJ2-1|TRBV6-4|TRBD2
TGTGCCAGCAGTCCCCTCGCAGGCGGGGGGGCCTACAATGAGCAGTTCTTC
CASSPLAGGGAYNEQFF